These 20 T cell receptor beta chains originate from one sample sequenced in a study of a mutant IDH1 vaccine in newly diagnosed glioma. Time point indicated: baseline, week 1 (first vaccination visit). Regarding treatment: pre-vaccination baseline after standard-of-care therapy. The data were produced by immunoSEQ multiplex PCR, yet TCRdb's version contains in-frame clones alone and is incomplete. The data contain 85,000 to 100,000 clones, about four fifths of them singletons. The sample in question was PBMCs, obtained from a glioma patient treated with radiotherapy, temozolomide or both. The receptors were gathered from a woman aged 45 to 65 with glioma.

The V gene is TRBV18, the J gene TRBJ1-1, with unresolved D. V dropped 6 bases and J dropped 0 bases, with 11 bases sitting between them. The CDR3 is 14 amino acids. Germline V CDR1 and CDR2: KGHSH, LQKENI. The CDR3 is CASSPRTVNTEAFF. The CDR3 nucleotides are TGTGCCAGCTCCCCCAGGACGGTGAACACTGAAGCTTTCTTT.

V is TRBV5-5 and J is TRBJ1-1; D is undetermined. V gave up 0 bases and J gave up 0 bases, with 12 bases separating them. Germline CDR1 reads SGHKS; CDR2 reads YYEKEE (reference sequence). CDR3 length: 16 amino acids. CDR3: CASSLASAAMNTEAFF. The CDR3 nucleotides read TGTGCCAGCAGCTTGGCTTCCGCAGCGATGAACACTGAAGCTTTCTTT.

The J gene is TRBJ1-1, the V gene TRBV6-1, with D uncertain. This CDR3 contains 14 residues. Germline values: CDR1 MNHNS, CDR2 SASEGT. The ends were cut back, 8 bases at V and 3 bases at J, with 16 bases in the middle. The CDR3, as DNA: TGTGCCAGCCATCTAACAGCTAGGGACACTGAAGCTTTCTTT. Its translation: CASHLTARDTEAFF.

CDR3 sequence: CASSFSHSSNYGYTF. The CDR3, as DNA: TGTGCCAGCAGCTTCTCCCACTCCTCTAACTATGGCTACACCTTC. The V gene is TRBV5-5, the J gene TRBJ1-2; D gene uncertain. CDR3 size: 15 residues. V dropped 2 bases and J dropped 0 bases, with 11 bases sitting between them. Looked up from germline, CDR1 is SGHKS and CDR2 is YYEKEE (reference sequence).

This sequence joins TRBV18 and TRBJ1-5, with a possible D match to TRBD1 (6 bases). Germline V gene sequence: CDR1 KGHSH, CDR2 LQKENI. The CDR3 spans 15 residues. The germline V and J ends were trimmed by 0 bases and 3 bases, with 9 bases remaining between them. In DNA, the CDR3 is TGTGCCAGCTCACCACCGGGACATTCCAATCAGCCCCAGCATTTT. Protein: CASSPPGHSNQPQHF.

The CDR3: CASSGVRGLREAFF. CDR3 DNA: TGTGCCAGCAGTGGGGTAAGGGGGCTTCGCGAAGCTTTCTTT. This chain uses TRBV25-1 with TRBJ1-1, with 7 bases fitting TRBD1. V lost 4 bases to trimming and J lost 8 bases; unmatched junction nucleotides: 10. Germline V gene sequence: CDR1 MGHDK, CDR2 SYGVNS. The length of the CDR3 is 14 residues.

The chain links TRBV2 to TRBJ1-3; no firm D call. Germline assignment: CDR1 SNHLY and CDR2 FYNNEI. Trimming stripped 3 bases from V and 4 bases from J, with 10 bases between. The CDR3 is made up of 14 amino acids. DNA for the CDR3: TGTGCCAGCAGTGATACCAGTCTCGGAAACACCATATATTTT. Protein: CASSDTSLGNTIYF.

The V gene is TRBV7-9, the J gene TRBJ2-7; TRBD1 is a possible D gene (6 bases). This CDR3 spans 14 amino acids. Germline loops: CDR1 SEHNR, CDR2 FQNEAQ (reference sequence). The V gene lost 1 base and the J gene lost 4 bases, with 11 bases spanning the gap. The CDR3 protein is CASSLVSRGYEQYF. CDR3 coding DNA: TGTGCCAGCAGCTTAGTCTCCAGGGGTTACGAGCAGTACTTC.

This clone was counted between two and nine times. The gene calls are TRBV9 and TRBJ1-5, with D possibly TRBD1 on 6 matching bases. Deletions cut 0 bases from V and 3 bases from J, with 10 bases between. CDR1 and CDR2 from the germline V gene are SGDLS and YYNGEE. This CDR3 has 15 residues. The CDR3 DNA sequence: TGTGCCAGCAGCGTAGAGGACAGTCTCAATCAGCCCCAGCATTTT. As protein: CASSVEDSLNQPQHF.

This chain links TRBV2 with TRBJ1-4; no firm D call. This CDR3 is built from 15 residues. V lost 5 bases and J lost 4, with 14 bases in between. Germline CDR1 and CDR2: SNHLY and FYNNEI. CDR3 residues: CASSIRPGDNEKLFF. The CDR3 coding sequence is TGTGCCAGCAGTATCCGGCCAGGAGATAATGAAAAACTGTTTTTT.

The chain combines TRBV28 with TRBJ1-1; maybe TRBD1 (6 bases). Germline V gives CDR1 MDHEN, CDR2 SYDVKM. The CDR3 covers 13 residues. Deletions cut 5 bases from V and 6 bases from J, with 13 bases between. This CDR3 is CASSPPTGSEAFF. The DNA for the CDR3 is TGTGCCAGCAGTCCCCCGACAGGCTCTGAAGCTTTCTTT.

The chain recombines TRBV5-1 with TRBJ2-2; 7 bases line up with TRBD1. Germline CDR1 is SGHRS and CDR2 is YFSETQ. The length of the CDR3 is 13 residues. The V gene end was trimmed by 7 bases and the J gene end by 3 bases; junction bases not matched to a gene: 3. In DNA form, the CDR3 reads TGCGCCAGCCAGGGGGTAGACACCGGGGAGCTGTTTTTT. Its protein is CASQGVDTGELFF. The full variable domain, rest sourced from reference TRBV5-1 and TRBJ2-2, is KAGVTQTPRYLIKTRGQQVTLSCSPISGHRSVSWYQQTPGQGLQFLFEYFSETQRNKGNFPGRFSGRQFSNSRSEMNVSTLELGDSALYLCASQGVDTGELFFGEGSRLTVL.

J is TRBJ1-2 and V is TRBV9; unclear D gene. In germline, CDR1 is SGDLS, CDR2 YYNGEE. This CDR3 comprises 10 residues. Trimming took off 9 bases at V and 7 bases at J, with 10 bases between the two ends. CDR3 sequence reads: CATDRGGYTF. The CDR3 DNA follows: TGTGCCACCGACCGGGGTGGCTACACCTTC.

This chain links TRBV5-1 with TRBJ1-4; the match to TRBD1 covers 9 bases. The CDR3 has 18 residues. Germline assignment: CDR1 SGHRS and CDR2 YFSETQ. J lost 2 bases, V lost 0 bases, and 8 bases had no gene match. In nucleotides, the CDR3 is TGCGCCAGCAGCTTGGGAGGGACAGGGTTTTGGACTAATGAAAAACTGTTTTTT. This sequence encodes CASSLGGTGFWTNEKLFF.

The chain employs TRBV4-1 and TRBJ2-1; 9 positions agree with TRBD1. V was clipped by 1 base and J by 2 bases; unmatched bases: 9. The length of the CDR3 is 18 residues. CDR1 is MGHRA and CDR2 is YSYEKL in the germline V gene. The CDR3 nucleotides are TGCGCCAGCAGCCAAGGACCGGGAACAGGGGGCACCTACAATGAGCAGTTCTTC. Translation gives CASSQGPGTGGTYNEQFF.

V gene TRBV6-6 combines with J gene TRBJ2-7; perhaps TRBD1 as D (6 bases). The CDR3 loop spans 14 amino acids. Germline loops: CDR1 MNHNY, CDR2 SVGAGI (reference sequence). Trimming removed 7 bases at V and 3 bases at J, with 16 bases between. CDR3 loop: CASNPFTQGYEQYF. DNA of the CDR3: TGTGCCAGCAACCCTTTCACACAGGGCTACGAGCAGTACTTC.

This clone was counted a single time. The J gene is TRBJ1-1, the V gene TRBV6-1, with 9 bases matching TRBD1. Germline lookup yields CDR1 MNHNS and CDR2 SASEGT. The CDR3 sequence is 13 residues long. Trimming cost V 5 bases and J 4 bases; bases outside gene matches: 2. The CDR3 is CASSPGQGTEAFF. The CDR3 DNA is TGTGCCAGCAGTCCGGGACAGGGCACTGAAGCTTTCTTT.

The chain carries TRBV6-5 and TRBJ1-1; perhaps TRBD1 as D (5 bases). V shed 10 bases and J shed 0 bases, with 15 bases lying between them. This CDR3 has 14 residues. Germline V gene data show CDR1 as MNHEY and CDR2 as SVGAGI. CDR3 region: CATYDSLMNTEAFF. CDR3 bases: TGTGCCACCTACGACAGCCTCATGAACACTGAAGCTTTCTTT.

The sample holds many counts of this clone. This CDR3 is also generated by other DNA sequences in the sample. The V gene is TRBV4-1, the J gene TRBJ2-7; perhaps TRBD1 as D (7 bases). V lost 1 base and J 4 bases, leaving 14 bases between the germline ends. The CDR3 contains 15 residues. Looked up from germline, CDR1 is MGHRA and CDR2 is YSYEKL. The CDR3 DNA reads TGCGCCAGCAGCCAAGGGACAGGCGGGACGTACGAGCAGTACTTC. This translates into CASSQGTGGTYEQYF.

The V gene is TRBV5-4, the J gene TRBJ2-3; D gene uncertain. The V gene's germline CDR1 is SGHNT and CDR2 YYREEE (reference sequence). This CDR3 comprises 13 residues. The V end lost 1 base, the J end lost 15 bases, and 18 bases lay between the germline ends. The CDR3: CASSLSGLAKKYF. For the CDR3, the DNA is TGTGCCAGCAGCTTGTCCGGGCTTGCTAAAAAATATTTT.